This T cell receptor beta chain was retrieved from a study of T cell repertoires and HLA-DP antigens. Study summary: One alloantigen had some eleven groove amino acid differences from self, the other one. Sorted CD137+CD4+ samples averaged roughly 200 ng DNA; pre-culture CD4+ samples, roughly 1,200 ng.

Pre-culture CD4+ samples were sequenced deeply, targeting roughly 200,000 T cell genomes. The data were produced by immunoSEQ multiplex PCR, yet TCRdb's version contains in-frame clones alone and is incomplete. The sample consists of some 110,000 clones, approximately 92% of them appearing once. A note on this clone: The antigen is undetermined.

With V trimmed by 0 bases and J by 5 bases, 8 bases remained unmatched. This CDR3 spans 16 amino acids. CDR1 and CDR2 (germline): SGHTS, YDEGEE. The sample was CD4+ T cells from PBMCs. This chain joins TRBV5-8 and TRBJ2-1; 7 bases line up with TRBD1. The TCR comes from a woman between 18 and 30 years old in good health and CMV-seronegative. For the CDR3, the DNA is TGTGCCAGCAGCTTGGAGACAGGGACCCGGAACAATGAGCAGTTCTTC. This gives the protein CASSLETGTRNNEQFF.